This T cell receptor (beta chain) was sequenced during a study of shared clonotypes between healthy human individuals. General observations from the study: The study found roughly 5% of naive CD4 clonotypes shared across a few donors.

The table lists this clone with a count of one. What it recognizes is unknown. Method: immunoSEQ multiplex PCR; TCRdb's copy keeps in-frame clones and lacks some. The sample records over 400,000 clones, roughly 95% being singletons. The CDR3 loop spans 15 amino acids. Looked up from germline, CDR1 is SGHNT and CDR2 is YYREEE (reference sequence). V was clipped by 1 base and J by 9 bases, with 19 bases between them. The J gene is TRBJ2-5, the V gene TRBV5-4; D possibly corresponds to TRBD2 (6 bases). The specimen was naive CD4+ T cells sorted from blood. This sample's subset: CD45RA+ positively selected. The source is a woman aged 30 to 39 in good health. Written as DNA, the CDR3 is TGTGCCAGCAGCTTGTCTGGGACTCCCACTACACCCCAGTACTTC. Translating it yields CASSLSGTPTTPQYF.